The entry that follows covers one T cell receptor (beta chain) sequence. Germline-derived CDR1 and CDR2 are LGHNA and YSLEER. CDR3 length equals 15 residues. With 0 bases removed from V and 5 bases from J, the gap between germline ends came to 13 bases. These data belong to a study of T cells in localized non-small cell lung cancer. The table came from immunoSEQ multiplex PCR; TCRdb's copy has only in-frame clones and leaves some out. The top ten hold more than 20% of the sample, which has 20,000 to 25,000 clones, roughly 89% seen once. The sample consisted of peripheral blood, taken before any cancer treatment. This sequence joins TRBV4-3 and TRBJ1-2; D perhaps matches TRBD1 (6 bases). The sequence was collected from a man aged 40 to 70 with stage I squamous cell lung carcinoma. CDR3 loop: CASSQETGASYGYTF. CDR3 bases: TGCGCCAGCAGCCAAGAGACGGGGGCAAGTTATGGCTACACCTTC.